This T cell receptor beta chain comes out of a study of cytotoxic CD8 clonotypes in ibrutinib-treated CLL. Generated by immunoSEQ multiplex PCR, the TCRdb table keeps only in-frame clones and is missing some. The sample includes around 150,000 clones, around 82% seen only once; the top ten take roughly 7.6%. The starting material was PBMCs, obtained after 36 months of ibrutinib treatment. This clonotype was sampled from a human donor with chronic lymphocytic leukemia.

CDR3 sequence reads: CSASQGYEQYF. CDR3 DNA: TGCAGTGCTTCTCAGGGGTACGAGCAGTACTTC. The chain joins TRBV20-1 to TRBJ2-7, with a weak D call TRBD1 (6 bases). Per germline, CDR1 DFQATT and CDR2 SNEGSKA (reference sequence). The CDR3 length is 11 residues. V was clipped by 5 bases and J by 4 bases, with 9 bases between them.